Detailed here is one T cell receptor beta chain. What it recognizes is unknown. This sample is part of a study of cytomegalovirus exposure and HLA in healthy donors. Looking at the study overall: Drawn from HLA-typed donors, about 85 million unique TCRs were held in an early data release. Whole-study findings and limits: It was about 180 TCR beta chains that were listed as cytomegalovirus-associated. There were some public TCRs occurring in many donors, but most TCR sequences were rare. In a later analysis, at a false discovery rate of 0.05, about 16,000 TCR beta sequences matched HLA alleles.

From germline, CDR1 is SGHNT and CDR2 YYREEE (reference sequence). V lost 3 bases, J lost 2 bases, and 7 bases stayed unmatched. This CDR3 is 15 amino acids long. In the PCR, 60 Vbeta and 13 Jbeta primers were used. Clones were sequenced by immunoSEQ multiplex PCR, and TCRdb holds only the in-frame ones, with some missing. There are about 100,000 clones in the sample; 74% occur only once, and 14% lies in the top ten. The sequence came from a middle-aged woman in good health and CMV-seropositive. The chain links TRBV5-4 to TRBJ1-1, with 7 bases fitting TRBD1. Sequenced sample: PBMCs. This CDR3 reads CASSSLDRANTEAFF. DNA for the CDR3: TGTGCCAGCAGCTCTCTCGACAGGGCCAACACTGAAGCTTTCTTT.